One sample yielded the 3 T cell receptor beta chains listed below, sequenced in a study of cytomegalovirus exposure and HLA in healthy donors. PCR primers comprised 60 Vbeta and 13 Jbeta primers. The protocol was immunoSEQ multiplex PCR, while the TCRdb copy is restricted to in-frame clones and leaves out a portion. The sample yields approximately 75,000 clones, of which the top ten take up about 5%. The sample consisted of PBMCs. These receptors were taken from a middle-aged man in good health and CMV-seronegative.

Concerning this clone: The sample contains more than one DNA sequence encoding this CDR3. The chain carries TRBV7-9 and TRBJ1-3, with a tentative D call TRBD1 (6 bases). The CDR3 length is 14 residues. V was clipped by 3 bases and J by 7 bases, with 13 bases between them. Germline V gene sequence: CDR1 SEHNR, CDR2 FQNEAQ (reference sequence). CDR3 amino acids: CASSFRDTGNTIYF. DNA for the CDR3: TGTGCCAGCAGCTTTAGGGACACCGGGAACACCATATATTTT. The whole variable domain, filled in from reference TRBV7-9 and TRBJ1-3, reads DTGVSQNPRHKITKRGQNVTFRCDPISEHNRLYWYRQTLGQGPEFLTYFQNEAQLEKSRLLSDRFSAERPKGSFSTLEIQRTEQGDSAMYLCASSFRDTGNTIYFGEGSWLTVV.

The chain employs TRBV19 and TRBJ2-7; a weak D match, TRBD1 (6 bases). Per germline, CDR1 LNHDA and CDR2 SQIVND (reference sequence). Deletions cut 4 bases from V and 4 bases from J, with 11 bases between. The CDR3 consists of 13 residues. In DNA, the CDR3 is TGTGCCAGTAGTAGGGGGCGTCAATACGAGCAGTACTTC. Translating gives CASSRGRQYEQYF.

This sequence joins TRBV18 and TRBJ2-5, with D uncertain. Germline CDR1 reads KGHSH; CDR2 reads LQKENI. V shed 4 bases and J shed 3 bases, with 3 bases lying between them. This CDR3 has 11 amino acids. CDR3 region: CASSLEETQYF. The CDR3 nucleotides are TGTGCCAGCTCACTAGAAGAGACCCAGTACTTC.